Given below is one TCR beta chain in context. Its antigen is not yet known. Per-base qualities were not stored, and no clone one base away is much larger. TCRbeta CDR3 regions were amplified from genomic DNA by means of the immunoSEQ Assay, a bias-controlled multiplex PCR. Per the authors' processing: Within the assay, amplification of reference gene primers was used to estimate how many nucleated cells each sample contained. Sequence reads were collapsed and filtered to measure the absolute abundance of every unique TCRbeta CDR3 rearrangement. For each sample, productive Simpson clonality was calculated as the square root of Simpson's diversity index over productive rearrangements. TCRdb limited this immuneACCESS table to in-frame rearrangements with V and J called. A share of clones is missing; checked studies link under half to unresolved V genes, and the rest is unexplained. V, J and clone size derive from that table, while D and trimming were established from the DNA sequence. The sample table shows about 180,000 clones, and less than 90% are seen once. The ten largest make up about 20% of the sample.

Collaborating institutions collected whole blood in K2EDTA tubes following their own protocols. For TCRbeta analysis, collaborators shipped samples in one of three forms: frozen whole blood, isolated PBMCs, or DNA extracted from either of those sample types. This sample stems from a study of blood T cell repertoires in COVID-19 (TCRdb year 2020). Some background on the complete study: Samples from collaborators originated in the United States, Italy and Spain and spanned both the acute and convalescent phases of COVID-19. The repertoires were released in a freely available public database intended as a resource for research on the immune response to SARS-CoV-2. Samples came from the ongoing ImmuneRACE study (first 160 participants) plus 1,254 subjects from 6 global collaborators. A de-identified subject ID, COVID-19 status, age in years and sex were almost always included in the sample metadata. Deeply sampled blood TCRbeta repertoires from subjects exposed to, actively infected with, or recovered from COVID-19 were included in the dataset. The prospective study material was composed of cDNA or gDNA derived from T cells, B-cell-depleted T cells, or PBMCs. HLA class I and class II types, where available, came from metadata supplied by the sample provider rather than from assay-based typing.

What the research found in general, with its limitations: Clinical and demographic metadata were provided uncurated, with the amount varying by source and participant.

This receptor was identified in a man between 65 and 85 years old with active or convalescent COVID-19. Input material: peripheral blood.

The CDR3 region: CASSPMGAGYGYTF. The DNA sequence is as follows: TGTGCCAGTAGCCCGATGGGGGCCGGCTATGGCTACACCTTC. Recombination joined TRBV19 with TRBJ1-2; TRBD1 is a weak D gene call, 6 bases matching. The CDR3, from cysteine to phenylalanine, totals 14 residues. The read is trimmed to its CDR3 DNA, 42 bases read in frame from base 1. For CDR1 and CDR2, the germline V gene (reference sequence) lists LNHDA and SQIVND. The junction shows trimming of 6 bases on V and 4 bases on J, plus 15 bases between the germline ends.